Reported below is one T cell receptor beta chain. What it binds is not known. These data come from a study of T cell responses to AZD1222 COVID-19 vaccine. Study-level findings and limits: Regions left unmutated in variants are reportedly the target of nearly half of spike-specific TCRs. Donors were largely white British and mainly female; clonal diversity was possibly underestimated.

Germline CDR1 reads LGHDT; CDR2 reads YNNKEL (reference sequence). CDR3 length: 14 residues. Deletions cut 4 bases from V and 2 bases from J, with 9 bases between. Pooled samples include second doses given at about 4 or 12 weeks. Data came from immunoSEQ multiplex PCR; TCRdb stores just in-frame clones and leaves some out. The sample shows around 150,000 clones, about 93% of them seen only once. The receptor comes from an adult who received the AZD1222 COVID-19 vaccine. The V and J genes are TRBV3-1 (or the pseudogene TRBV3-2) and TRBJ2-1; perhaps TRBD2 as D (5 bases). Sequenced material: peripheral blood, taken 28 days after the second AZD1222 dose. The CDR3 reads CASSLGGAYNEQFF. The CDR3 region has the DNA TGTGCCAGCAGCCTCGGAGGCGCCTACAATGAGCAGTTCTTC.